These 16 T cell receptor beta chains came from one sample sequenced in a study of blood T cell repertoires in COVID-19 (dated by TCRdb to the early 2020s). Library preparation used the immunoSEQ multiplex PCR assay. TCRdb's version of the immuneACCESS table is confined to in-frame rearrangements and falls short of the full clone set. An unresolved V gene accounts for under half of the shortfall where checked; the remainder is of unknown origin. In this sample the table shows 470,000 or so clones, nearly 90% of which occur a single time. Approximately 2% of the sample rests with the top ten. The specimen sequenced was PBMCs or T cells enriched from blood (not recorded which). The receptor set was obtained from a woman aged 18 to 35 with acute COVID-19.

This rearrangement joins TRBV18 to TRBJ2-7; 15 positions match TRBD2. V lost 0 bases and J lost 2; bases outside the gene matches: 5. In germline, CDR1 is KGHSH, CDR2 LQKENI. The CDR3 covers 18 residues. The CDR3 DNA is TGTGCCAGCTCACCACCGGGACTAGCGGGAGGAACGGCCTACGAGCAGTACTTC. Its protein product is CASSPPGLAGGTAYEQYF.

This clone appeared a single time. The chain has TRBV7-9 and TRBJ2-5, with 10 bases identical to TRBD1. The CDR3 covers 16 residues. In germline, CDR1 is SEHNR, CDR2 FQNEAQ (reference sequence). Trimming at V came to 5 bases and at J to 4 bases, leaving 10 bases not matched to a gene. In nucleotides, the CDR3 is TGTGCCAGCAGCGGCACCGGGACAGGGGTTTTAGAGACCCAGTACTTC. Translation: CASSGTGTGVLETQYF.

J is TRBJ2-5 and V is TRBV7-8; 9 nucleotides line up with TRBD1. Germline V CDR1 and CDR2: SGHVS, FQNEAQ. The CDR3 runs 15 residues. V dropped 5 bases and J dropped 4; count of bases not matched to a gene: 8. This chain's CDR3 is CASSGRTGARETQYF. The CDR3 DNA sequence: TGTGCCAGCAGCGGAAGGACAGGGGCACGAGAGACCCAGTACTTC.

The rearrangement joins TRBV7-6 to TRBJ2-7; D gene ambiguous. Germline values: CDR1 SGHVS, CDR2 FNYEAQ. The length of the CDR3 is 15 residues. The germline V and J ends were trimmed by 2 bases and 1 base, with 12 bases remaining between them. CDR3 sequence reads: CASSLQPDLSYEQYF. In DNA, the CDR3 is TGTGCCAGCAGCTTACAACCCGACTTGTCCTACGAGCAGTACTTC.

V is TRBV27 and J is TRBJ1-2, with a tentative D call TRBD1 (6 bases). The V gene lost 5 bases and the J gene lost 2 bases, with 12 bases spanning the gap. Germline V CDR1 and CDR2: MNHEY, SMNVEV (reference sequence). The CDR3 loop spans 14 amino acids. The CDR3 nucleotides read TGTGCCAGCAGTCCGGGAGGGACAAACTATGGCTACACCTTC. Its translation is CASSPGGTNYGYTF.

This sequence joins TRBV5-1 and TRBJ1-2, with a weak D call TRBD1 (5 bases). Per the germline V gene, CDR1 is SGHRS and CDR2 is YFSETQ. The CDR3 consists of 15 residues. Trimming shortened V by 4 bases and J by 8 bases, and 21 bases separated the two germline ends. The CDR3 nucleotides are TGCGCCAGCAGCCTAGGGACGGGCGGGAGTGAGGGCTACACCTTC. This gives the protein CASSLGTGGSEGYTF.

The chain has TRBV3-1 (or the pseudogene TRBV3-2) and TRBJ1-6; D is ambiguous. V was pared by 1 base and J by 9 bases, with 13 bases between. The germline V gene has CDR1 LGHDT and CDR2 YNNKEL (reference sequence). This CDR3 is built from 15 residues. CDR3 nucleotide sequence: TGTGCCAGCAGCCAAGCGCCTGGTGGGCGTTCACCCCTCCACTTT. Translated: CASSQAPGGRSPLHF.

The chain joins TRBV6-5 to TRBJ1-1; 9 bases are a match to TRBD1. This CDR3 is 14 amino acids long. Germline trimming cut 4 bases from V and 6 bases from J; bases unmatched to any gene: 6. The V gene's germline CDR1 is MNHEY and CDR2 SVGAGI. The CDR3 loop reads CASSFPGQGSEAFF. The CDR3 region has the DNA TGTGCCAGCAGTTTCCCGGGACAGGGTTCTGAAGCTTTCTTT.

This chain joins TRBV6-5 and TRBJ1-1; no definite D call. Deletions cut 9 bases from V and 4 bases from J, with 9 bases between. Germline loops: CDR1 MNHEY, CDR2 SVGAGI. There are 11 residues in the CDR3. CDR3 coding DNA: TGTGCCAGTCACGGAGGCACTGAAGCTTTCTTT. Translated: CASHGGTEAFF.

This clone was detected only a few times. The chain couples TRBV5-4 to TRBJ2-7; D call uncertain. Germline values: CDR1 SGHNT, CDR2 YYREEE (reference sequence). This CDR3 comprises 15 residues. V was clipped by 2 bases and J by 3 bases, with 15 bases between them. CDR3 loop: CASSFAASQRYEQYF. CDR3 bases: TGTGCCAGCAGCTTTGCAGCGTCGCAGCGCTACGAGCAGTACTTC.

This chain connects TRBV25-1 to TRBJ2-7; 8 positions agree with TRBD1. V lost 4 bases, J lost 1 base, and 12 bases stayed unmatched. Germline V gene sequence: CDR1 MGHDK, CDR2 SYGVNS. The CDR3 consists of 17 residues. CDR3 coding DNA: TGTGCCAGCAGTGGGTCCTTTATCCGGACAGGGTCCTACGAGCAGTACTTC. This encodes CASSGSFIRTGSYEQYF.

The chain uses TRBV7-9 and TRBJ1-4, with no clear D. Germline CDR1 SEHNR, CDR2 FQNEAQ (reference sequence). This CDR3 comprises 13 residues. The ends were cut back, 1 base at V and 8 bases at J, with 8 bases in the middle. CDR3 protein: CASSLVEGEKLFF. In DNA, the CDR3 is TGTGCCAGCAGCTTAGTGGAGGGAGAAAAACTGTTTTTT.

V usage is TRBV7-2 and J usage is TRBJ2-6, with TRBD2 as a possible D gene (6 bases). Germline CDR1 SGHTA, CDR2 FQGNSA. Trimming removed 6 bases at V and 0 bases at J, with 6 bases between. CDR3 size: 14 residues. The CDR3 DNA follows: TGTGCCAGCAGGGGGGGCTCTGGGGCCAACGTCCTGACTTTC. Translated: CASRGGSGANVLTF.

V gene TRBV7-9 combines with J gene TRBJ2-7; 15 bases map to TRBD2. The germline V gene encodes CDR1 SEHNR and CDR2 FQNEAQ (reference sequence). The CDR3 is 16 amino acids. J gave up 3 bases and V 5 bases, and 5 bases lay outside the gene matches. CDR3 in DNA: TGTGCCAGCAGCCCCGGGACTAGCGGGAGGATCTACGAGCAGTACTTC. Protein product: CASSPGTSGRIYEQYF.

This chain links TRBV19 with TRBJ1-4; D not resolved. The CDR3 totals 15 residues. V lost 4 bases to trimming and J lost 0 bases, with 9 bases between them. The germline V gene encodes CDR1 LNHDA and CDR2 SQIVND (reference sequence). The chain's CDR3 is CASSTSSATNEKLFF. CDR3 bases: TGTGCCAGTAGTACGTCGTCCGCAACTAATGAAAAACTGTTTTTT.

This rearrangement joins TRBV19 to TRBJ1-1, with 10 nucleotides matching TRBD1. CDR1 is LNHDA and CDR2 is SQIVND in the germline V gene (reference sequence). V dropped 2 bases and J dropped 5; count of bases not matched to a gene: 2. The CDR3 loop spans 14 amino acids. The CDR3 region has the DNA TGTGCCAGTAGTATAAGGACAGGGGGAACTGAAGCTTTCTTT. Encoded protein: CASSIRTGGTEAFF.